This entry features one TCR beta chain sequence. The V segment lost 0 bases and the J segment 5 bases; nucleotides outside the gene matches: 8. The CDR3 runs to 17 residues. In germline, CDR1 is SGHRS, CDR2 YFSETQ. Authors' methods: Using reference gene primer amplification, nucleated cell counts were estimated. Profiling relied on immunoSEQ multiplex PCR, and the TCRdb table lists in-frame clones only, not all of them. The DNA was the basis for D and trimming; V, J and clone size are from that table. The sample contains approximately 75,000 clones, about nine tenths of which appear only once. The data belong to a study of blood T cell repertoires in COVID-19. On the study more broadly: Material from acute and convalescent COVID-19 was sourced from the United States, Italy and Spain. The analysed material was cDNA or gDNA that came from T cells, B-cell-depleted T cells, or PBMCs.

This sequence was found in a human donor in a cohort sampled during active COVID-19. V gene TRBV5-1 combines with J gene TRBJ1-6; TRBD1 agrees at 7 bases. The specimen was peripheral blood. CDR3: CASSLGNPGQNNSPLHF. CDR3 DNA sequence: TGCGCCAGCAGCTTGGGAAACCCGGGACAGAATAATTCACCCCTCCACTTT.